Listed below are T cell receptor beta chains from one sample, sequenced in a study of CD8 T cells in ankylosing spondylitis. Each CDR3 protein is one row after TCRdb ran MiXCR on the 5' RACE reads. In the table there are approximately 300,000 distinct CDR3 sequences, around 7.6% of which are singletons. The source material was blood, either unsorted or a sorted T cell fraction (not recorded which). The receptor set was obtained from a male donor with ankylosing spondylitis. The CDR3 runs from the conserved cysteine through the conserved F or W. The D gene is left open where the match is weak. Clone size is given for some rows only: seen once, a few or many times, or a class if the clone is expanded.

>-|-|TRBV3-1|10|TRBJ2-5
TGTGCCAGCAGCCTCCAGACCCAGTACTTC
CASSLQTQYF
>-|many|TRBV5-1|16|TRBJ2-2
TGCGCCAGCAGCTTGTGGGCAGGGGCCGCCACGGGGGAGCTGTTTTTT
CASSLWAGAATGELFF
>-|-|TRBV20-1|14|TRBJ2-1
TGCAGTGCCACCCCTAGCGCCAACTACAATGAGCAGTTCTTC
CSATPSANYNEQFF
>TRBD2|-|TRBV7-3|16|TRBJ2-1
TGTGCCAGCAGCTTACTAGCGGGAGCGGCCTACAATGAGCAGTTCTTC
CASSLLAGAAYNEQFF
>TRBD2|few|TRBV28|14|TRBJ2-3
TGTGCCTGGGCCCCTAGCGGGGACACAGATACGCAGTATTTT
CAWAPSGDTDTQYF
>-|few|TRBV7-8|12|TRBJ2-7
TGTGCCAGCAGCTACCGGGACTACGAGCAGTACTTC
CASSYRDYEQYF
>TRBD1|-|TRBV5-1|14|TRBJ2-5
TGCGCCAGCAGCCACAGGGGGTCATGGGAGACCCAGTACTTC
CASSHRGSWETQYF
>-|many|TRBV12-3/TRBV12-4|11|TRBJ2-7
TGTGCCAGCAGTGGTCCCTACGAGCAGTACTTC
CASSGPYEQYF
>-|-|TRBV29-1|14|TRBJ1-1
TGCAGCGTTTCGGCCGCAGGGTACGAGGCTGAAGCTTTCTTT
CSVSAAGYEAEAFF
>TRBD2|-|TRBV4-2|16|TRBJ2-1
TGTGCCAGCAGCTTCGAATCAGCGGGGTCCCTTAGGGAGCAGTTCTTC
CASSFESAGSLREQFF
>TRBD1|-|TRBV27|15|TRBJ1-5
TGTGCCAGCAGTTTATGGGCAGGGGGTAACCAGCCCCAGCATTTT
CASSLWAGGNQPQHF
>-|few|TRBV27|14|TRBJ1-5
TGTGCCAGCAGTCACGGGTCGAGGAGGCAGCCCCAGCATTTT
CASSHGSRRQPQHF
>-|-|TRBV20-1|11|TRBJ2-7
TGCAGTGCTCTACAGGTATACGAGCAGTACTTC
CSALQVYEQYF
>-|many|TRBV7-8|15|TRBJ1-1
TGTGCCAGCAGCTTGTTGGCAGATCGGGACACTGAAGCTTTCTTT
CASSLLADRDTEAFF
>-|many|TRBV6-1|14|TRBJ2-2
TGTGCCAGCACAACGGGACGAAACACCGGGGAGCTGTTTTTT
CASTTGRNTGELFF
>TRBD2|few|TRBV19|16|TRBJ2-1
TGTGCCAGTAGTAGCCCACTAGCGGGAGACTACAATGAGCAGTTCTTC
CASSSPLAGDYNEQFF
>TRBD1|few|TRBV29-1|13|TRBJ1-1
TGCAGCGTTTCTGGGACAGCGAACACTGAAGCTTTCTTT
CSVSGTANTEAFF
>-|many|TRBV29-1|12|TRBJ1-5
TGCAGCGTAGGACACCCCAATCAGCCCCAGCATTTT
CSVGHPNQPQHF
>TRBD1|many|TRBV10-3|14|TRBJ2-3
TGTGCCATCAGGATGACAGGGGGTACAGATACGCAGTATTTT
CAIRMTGGTDTQYF
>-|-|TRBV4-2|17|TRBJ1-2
TGTGCCAGCAGCCAAGACCTGGGAGAGGCAGCTAACTATGGCTACACCTTC
CASSQDLGEAANYGYTF
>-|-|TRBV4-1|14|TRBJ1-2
TGCGCCAGCAGCCAAGACCCAGGGAGAAGTGGCTACACCTTC
CASSQDPGRSGYTF
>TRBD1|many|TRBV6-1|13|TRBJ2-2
TGTGCCAGCAGGGACAGGGGTCTCGGGGAGCTGTTTTTT
CASRDRGLGELFF
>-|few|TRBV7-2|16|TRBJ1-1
TGTGCCAGCAGCCCAAACCTGGGACATCCGAACACTGAAGCTTTCTTT
CASSPNLGHPNTEAFF
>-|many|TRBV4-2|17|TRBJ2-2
TGTGCCAGCAGCCAAGCTTTCCTGACCGCGAACACCGGGGAGCTGTTTTTT
CASSQAFLTANTGELFF
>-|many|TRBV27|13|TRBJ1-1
TGTGCCAGCAGCATCCGGGGGGTGATGGAAGCTTTCTTT
CASSIRGVMEAFF
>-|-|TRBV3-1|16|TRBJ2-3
TGTGCCAGCAGCGATTACAGTCAGGGCCGCACAGATACGCAGTATTTT
CASSDYSQGRTDTQYF
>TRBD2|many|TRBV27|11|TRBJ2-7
TGTGCCAGCAGTCAAGCGGGAGAGCAGTACTTC
CASSQAGEQYF
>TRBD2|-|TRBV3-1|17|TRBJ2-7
TGTGCCAGCAGCCAAGTCTCTAGCGGGAGCTGGATCTACGAGCAGTACTTC
CASSQVSSGSWIYEQYF
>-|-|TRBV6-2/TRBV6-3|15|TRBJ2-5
TGTGCCAGCAGTTGGGACCGGACTACCCAAGAGACCCAGTACTTC
CASSWDRTTQETQYF
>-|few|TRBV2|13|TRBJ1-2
TGTGCCAGCAGTGTGGGGAGTGGGTATGGCTACACCTTC
CASSVGSGYGYTF
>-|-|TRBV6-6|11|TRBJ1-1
TGTGCCAGCAGCCCCAGGACTGAAGCTTTCTTT
CASSPRTEAFF
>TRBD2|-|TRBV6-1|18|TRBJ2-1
TGTGCCAGCAGTGATCCCCTAGCGGGAGGGCCCTCATACAATGAGCAGTTCTTC
CASSDPLAGGPSYNEQFF
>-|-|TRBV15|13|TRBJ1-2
TGTGCCACCAGCAGAGAGTCAGCCTATGGCTACACCTTC
CATSRESAYGYTF
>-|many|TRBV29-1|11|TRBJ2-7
TGCAGCGCCTCACAGGGTAACGAGCAGTACTTC
CSASQGNEQYF
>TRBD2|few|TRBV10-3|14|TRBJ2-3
TGTGCCATCAGTGAAGCGGGAGGGGCGGATACGCAGTATTTT
CAISEAGGADTQYF
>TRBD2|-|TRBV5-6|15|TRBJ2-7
TGTGCCAGCAGTTACTCTAGCGGGAGCGGGAACGAGCAGTACTTC
CASSYSSGSGNEQYF
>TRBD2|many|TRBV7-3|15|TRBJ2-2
TGTGCCAGCAGCCCACGCGGGAGGGGCACCGGGGAGCTGTTTTTT
CASSPRGRGTGELFF
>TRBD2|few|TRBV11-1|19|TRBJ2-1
TGTGCCAGCAGAACGCCCTTAGGTAGCGGGAGGAGCTCCTACAATGAGCAGTTCTTC
CASRTPLGSGRSSYNEQFF
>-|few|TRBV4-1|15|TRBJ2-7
TGCGCCAGCAGCCAAGAAGGTGGGAGCGCCTACGAGCAGTACTTC
CASSQEGGSAYEQYF
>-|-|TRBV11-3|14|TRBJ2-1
TGTGCCAGCAGCTTGGGCAGCCACTACAATGAGCAGTTCTTC
CASSLGSHYNEQFF
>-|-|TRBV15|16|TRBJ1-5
TGTGCCACCAGCAGAGATAGAGACAGGCACTATCAGCCCCAGCATTTT
CATSRDRDRHYQPQHF
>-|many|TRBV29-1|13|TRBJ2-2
TGCAGCGTTGTATTTCTCGCAACCGGGGAGCTGTTTTTT
CSVVFLATGELFF
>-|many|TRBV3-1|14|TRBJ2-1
TGTGCCAGCAGCCAAGGGGCCTCTAGCGATGAGCAGTTCTTC
CASSQGASSDEQFF
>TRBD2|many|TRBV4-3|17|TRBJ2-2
TGCGCCAGCAGCCAAGTTCTCACTAGCGGAGGGGTAGGGGAGCTGTTTTTT
CASSQVLTSGGVGELFF
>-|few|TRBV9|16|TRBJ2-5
TGTGCCAGCAGCGGGAAAGGTTCGGGGGCGCGGGAGACCCAGTACTTC
CASSGKGSGARETQYF
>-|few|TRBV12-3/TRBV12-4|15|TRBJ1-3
TGTGCCAGCAGCCTCCTCGAGGGGCCTGGAAACACCATATATTTT
CASSLLEGPGNTIYF
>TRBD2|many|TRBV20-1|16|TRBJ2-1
TGCAGTGCTAGAGACCTCCGGGGGGAGACCTACAATGAGCAGTTCTTC
CSARDLRGETYNEQFF
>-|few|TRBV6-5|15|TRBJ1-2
TGTGCCAGCAGTTACTCGAAGGGGTTCCCCTATGGCTACACCTTC
CASSYSKGFPYGYTF
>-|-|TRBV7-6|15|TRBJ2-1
TGTGCCAGCAGCTTACTAGCGCAGACCTACAATGAGCAGTTCTTC
CASSLLAQTYNEQFF
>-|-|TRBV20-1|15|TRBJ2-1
TGCAGTGCGCCCCCCTGGGCGGGCTCCTACAATGAGCAGTTCTTC
CSAPPWAGSYNEQFF
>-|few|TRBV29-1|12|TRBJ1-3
TGCAGCGCCGACTCCGAGGGGGACACCATATATTTT
CSADSEGDTIYF
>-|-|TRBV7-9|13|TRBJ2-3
TGTGCCAGCAGCACAGGGGGGGCAGATACGCAGTATTTT
CASSTGGADTQYF
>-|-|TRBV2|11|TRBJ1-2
TGTGCCAGCGGGGCCAACTATGGCTACACCTTC
CASGANYGYTF
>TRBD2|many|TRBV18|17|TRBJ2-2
TGTGCCAGCCCCCGGACTAGCGGGAGGGCGAACACCGGGGAGCTGTTTTTT
CASPRTSGRANTGELFF
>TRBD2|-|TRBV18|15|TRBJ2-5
TGTGCCAGCTCCCCGTGGCTAGCGGGGGATGAGACCCAGTACTTC
CASSPWLAGDETQYF
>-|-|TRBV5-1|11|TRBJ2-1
TGCGCCAGCAGCTTTCGGTGGGAGCAGTTCTTC
CASSFRWEQFF
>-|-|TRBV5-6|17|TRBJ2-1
TGTGCCAGCAGCTTGGATGCTACTACCCGAATATACAATGAGCAGTTCTTC
CASSLDATTRIYNEQFF
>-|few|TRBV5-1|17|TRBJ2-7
TGCGCCAGCAGCTTTCCCAACCTAATGGGAGTCAATGACGAGCAGTACTTC
CASSFPNLMGVNDEQYF
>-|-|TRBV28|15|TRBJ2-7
TGTGCCAGCAGACTCCCCGGGACACCGGGCCACGAGCAGTACTTC
CASRLPGTPGHEQYF